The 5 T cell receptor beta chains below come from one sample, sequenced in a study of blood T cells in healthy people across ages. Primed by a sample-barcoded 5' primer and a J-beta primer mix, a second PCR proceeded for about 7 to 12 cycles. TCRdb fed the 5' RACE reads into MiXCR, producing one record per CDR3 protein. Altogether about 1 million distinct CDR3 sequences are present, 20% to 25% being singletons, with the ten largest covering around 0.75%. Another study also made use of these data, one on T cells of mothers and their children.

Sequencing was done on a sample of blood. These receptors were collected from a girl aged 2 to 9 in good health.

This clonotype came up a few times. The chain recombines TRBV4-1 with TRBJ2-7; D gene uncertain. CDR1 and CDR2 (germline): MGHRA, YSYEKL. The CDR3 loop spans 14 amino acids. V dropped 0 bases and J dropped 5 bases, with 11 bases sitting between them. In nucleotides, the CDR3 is TGCGCCAGCAGCCAAGATGCCGGGTCCGACGAGCAGTACTTC. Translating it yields CASSQDAGSDEQYF.

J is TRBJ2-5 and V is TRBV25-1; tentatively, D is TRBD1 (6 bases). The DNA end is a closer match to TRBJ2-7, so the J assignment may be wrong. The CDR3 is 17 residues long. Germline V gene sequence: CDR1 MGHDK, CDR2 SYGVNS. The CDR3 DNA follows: TGTGCCAGCAGTGGGGTTAACCGGGACACCCAACCCTACGAGCAGTACTTC. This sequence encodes CASSGVNRDTQPYEQYF.

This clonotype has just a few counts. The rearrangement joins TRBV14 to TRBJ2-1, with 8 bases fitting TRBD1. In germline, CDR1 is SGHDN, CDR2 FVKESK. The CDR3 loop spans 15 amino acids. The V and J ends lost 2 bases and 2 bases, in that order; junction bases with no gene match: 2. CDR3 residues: CASSQRQGTYNEQFF. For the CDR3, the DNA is TGTGCCAGCAGCCAAAGACAGGGGACCTACAATGAGCAGTTCTTC.

CDR3 DNA sequence: TGTGCCACCAGTGAGATTAGCGGGGGGGCGTACAATGAGCAGTTCTTC. Its protein product is CATSEISGGAYNEQFF. The gene calls are TRBV24-1 and TRBJ2-1; 11 bases are shared with TRBD2. This CDR3 region has 16 residues. The germline V gene has CDR1 KGHDR and CDR2 SFDVKD. V trimming: 4 bases; J trimming: 4 bases; junction bases outside the gene matches: 5.

The CDR3 coding sequence is TGTGCCAGTAGGATCAATGGGAACACCATATATTTT. Translating gives CASRINGNTIYF. The chain is built from TRBV19 and TRBJ1-3; D is uncertain. Germline V gene sequence: CDR1 LNHDA, CDR2 SQIVND (reference sequence). The CDR3 loop spans 12 amino acids. V lost 6 bases and J 7 bases, leaving 10 bases between the germline ends.